Sequencing of this TCR beta chain was carried out in a study of response to subunit inactivated influenza vaccine (dated by TCRdb to 2016 to 2019). Background on the whole study: Deep quantitative T cell receptor repertoire profiling was used in the study to track responses to a trivalent subunit inactivated influenza vaccine.

Taken from cysteine to phenylalanine, the CDR3 has 14 residues. This entry keeps only the CDR3 DNA: 42 bases, framed from base 1. V is trimmed back by 5 bases and J by 7 bases, and the junction contains 6 bases that no gene match accounts for. The germline V gene provides CDR1 SGDLS and CDR2 YYNGEE. The library was built by means of RT-PCR. Sequencing was performed on an Illumina HiSeq 2500. TCRdb reran the public reads through fastp at Q25 and MiXCR, keeping productive beta chains. When rows share a CDR3 protein, they turn into one entry using the most common DNA and genes. For this sample the table gives about 300,000 distinct CDR3 sequences, of which approximately 21% were detected only once. 10% of the sample is taken by the ten largest. Study-wide conclusions, independent of this receptor: The authors proposed that each seasonal influenza vaccination may bring in only a limited number of new T cells.

This clonotype came up a few times. Its antigen is currently not known. No much larger clonotype is one base removed from it; base qualities were not supplied. The chain is assembled from TRBV9 and TRBJ1-6; 7 bases in the middle match TRBD1. The sequence came from a man aged 50-75 years who received an inactivated influenza vaccine. Donor details come from another sample of the same person, matched by shared clones. The sequencing here drew on PBMCs from blood, taken about 20 months after vaccination. The sequence in DNA is TGTGCCAGCAGAAAAGGGACAGTCAATTCACCCCTCCACTTT. This codes for CASRKGTVNSPLHF.